This TCR beta chain was recorded in a study of blood T cell repertoires in COVID-19 (dated by TCRdb to 2020 to 2021). Regarding the research as a whole: Samples from collaborators originated in the United States, Italy and Spain and spanned both the acute and convalescent phases of COVID-19. Subjects who had been exposed to COVID-19, were actively infected with it, or had recovered from it provided the deeply sampled blood TCRbeta repertoires that made up the dataset. The prospective study material was composed of cDNA or gDNA derived from T cells, B-cell-depleted T cells, or PBMCs. The repertoires were released in a freely available public database intended as a resource for research on the immune response to SARS-CoV-2. HLA class I and class II types, where available, came from metadata supplied by the sample provider rather than from assay-based typing. Samples came from the ongoing ImmuneRACE study (first 160 participants) plus 1,254 subjects from 6 global collaborators. A de-identified subject ID, COVID-19 status, age in years and sex were almost always included in the sample metadata.

Collaborating institutions collected whole blood in K2EDTA tubes following their own protocols. For TCRbeta analysis, collaborator samples were shipped as frozen whole blood, as isolated PBMCs, or as DNA extracted from either sample type. As concerns this clone: Its antigen has not been determined. Per-base qualities were not stored, and no clone one base away is much larger.

TCRbeta CDR3 regions were amplified from genomic DNA using the immunoSEQ Assay, a bias-controlled multiplex PCR. As for the authors' bioinformatics: The number of nucleated cells in each sample was estimated by amplification of reference gene primers within the assay. Sequence reads were collapsed and filtered to measure the absolute abundance of every unique TCRbeta CDR3 rearrangement. For each sample, productive Simpson clonality was calculated as the square root of Simpson's diversity index over productive rearrangements. The table was pulled from immuneACCESS by TCRdb, which kept in-frame rearrangements only. Such tables lose some clones; where checked, under half of the loss comes from unresolved V genes, and the rest has no known cause. That table gives V, J and clone size, and the DNA gave D and trimming. This sample lists roughly 130,000 clones; roughly 88% were detected once. Clones ranked in the top ten supply about 11% of the sample.

The CDR3 holds 16 amino acids from the cysteine to the phenylalanine. Kept here is only the CDR3 DNA, which spans 48 bases and is read in frame from base 1. The junction shows trimming of 7 bases on V and 14 bases on J, and the gene matches do not reach 18 bases of it. CDR1 and CDR2 (SNHLY, FYNNEI) derive from the germline V gene. What the research found in general, with its limitations: How much clinical and demographic metadata was included differed by source and by participant, and the metadata was provided uncurated.

The chain was built from TRBV2 and TRBJ2-1, with 12 junctional bases fitting TRBD2. The sequence was collected from a man in his 60s with active or convalescent COVID-19. Material: peripheral blood. This receptor has the CDR3 CASTLFLAGGSRGEFF. At the DNA level, the sequence is TGTGCCAGCACCCTCTTCCTAGCGGGAGGGTCCCGGGGGGAGTTCTTC.